The text below deals with one T cell receptor (beta chain). No antigen is known for it. TCRdb keeps only in-frame clones here, not all; method: immunoSEQ multiplex PCR. The table records thousands of clones, over 75% of them present only once. This specimen comes from a study of chemoradiotherapy in HPV16-positive cancers. Study as a whole: A couple of HPV16-positive patients' cells yielded candidate HPV-specific clones and common motifs. General study results and limits: The functional HPV-specific definition rests on just two HPV16-positive patients. Non-HPV-specific T cells did not expand in tumors during treatment, whereas candidate HPV-specific clones and E7-related motifs did.

CDR3 length equals 18 residues. Germline V lookup: CDR1 SGDLS, CDR2 YYNGEE. The J segment lost 4 bases and the V segment lost 3 bases, leaving 7 bases of the junction unmatched. The chain uses TRBV9 and TRBJ2-2; 15 bases are shared with TRBD2. The sequenced sample was tumor tissue, obtained from a patient who underwent chemoradiotherapy. The receptor's source is a human donor with HPV-associated anogenital cancer. Here the CDR3 DNA reads TGTGCCAGCAGCGCACCGGGACTAGCGGGAGGAGGCACCGGGGAGCTGTTTTTT. Protein: CASSAPGLAGGGTGELFF.